This TCR beta chain comes out of a study of T-cell reconstitution after alpha-beta-depleted transplantation in children. The authors prepared the TCRbeta library with unique molecular identifiers. TCRdb ran MiXCR on the PCR reads and lists one entry per CDR3 protein. The table records hundreds of thousands of distinct CDR3 sequences, roughly 17% of them present only once. This clonotype was counted many times. This CDR3 is built from 14 residues. V shed 6 bases and J shed 2 bases, with 14 bases lying between them. The rearrangement links TRBV12-3 or TRBV12-4 to TRBJ2-7; D gene uncertain. The sequencing here drew on PBMCs from the stem cell graft donor, taken from the stem cell graft. The receptor comes from a human donor who donated a stem cell graft to a child with acute myeloid leukemia. The CDR3 sequence: CASSPVGSTYEQYF. CDR3 DNA sequence: TGTGCCAGCAGCCCAGTGGGCAGTACCTACGAGCAGTACTTC.